The rows below give T cell receptor beta chains drawn from one sample of a study of siplizumab effects on memory and regulatory T cells. Libraries were prepared by immunoSEQ multiplex PCR; TCRdb keeps only in-frame clonotypes and omits some of them. This sample has some 100,000 clones, with about 92% found just once. The specimen was Tregs sorted from blood. These receptors were obtained from a human donor in good health. Each CDR3 is given with its conserved first and last residue. D genes are given only for firm matches. The size of a clone is reported for some rows only, either as once, few or many, or as a class for expanded clones.

v_gene: TRBV11-2; abundance: NA; d_gene: NA; j_gene: TRBJ2-4; CDR3aa: CASNRGAKNIQYF; CDR3nt: TGTGCCAGCAACCGGGGAGCCAAAAACATTCAGTACTTC
v_gene: TRBV5-1; abundance: NA; d_gene: NA; j_gene: TRBJ2-5; CDR3aa: CASSLFGRTQETQYF; CDR3nt: TGCGCCAGCAGCTTGTTCGGCAGAACCCAAGAGACCCAGTACTTC
v_gene: TRBV5-1; abundance: NA; d_gene: NA; j_gene: TRBJ2-1; CDR3aa: CASSSQVSSYNEQFF; CDR3nt: TGCGCCAGCAGCTCCCAGGTTAGTTCCTACAATGAGCAGTTCTTC
v_gene: TRBV11-1; abundance: NA; d_gene: TRBD1; j_gene: TRBJ2-3; CDR3aa: CASSPLDRGTDTQYF; CDR3nt: TGTGCCAGCAGCCCCCTTGACAGGGGCACAGATACGCAGTATTTT
v_gene: TRBV7-9; abundance: NA; d_gene: NA; j_gene: TRBJ1-4; CDR3aa: CASSLVLGAGNEKLFF; CDR3nt: TGTGCCAGCAGCTTAGTTCTAGGGGCAGGTAATGAAAAACTGTTTTTT
v_gene: TRBV7-3; abundance: few; d_gene: NA; j_gene: TRBJ1-2; CDR3aa: CASSLSPSPLGVHGYTF; CDR3nt: TGTGCCAGCAGCTTATCGCCATCCCCGTTAGGGGTCCATGGCTACACCTTC
v_gene: TRBV6-1; abundance: NA; d_gene: NA; j_gene: TRBJ2-4; CDR3aa: CATLELLAKNIQYF; CDR3nt: TGTGCCACTCTGGAGCTCCTAGCCAAAAACATTCAGTACTTC
v_gene: TRBV5-5; abundance: NA; d_gene: NA; j_gene: TRBJ2-7; CDR3aa: CASSLVSTATYEQYF; CDR3nt: TGTGCCAGCAGCTTAGTCTCAACAGCTACCTACGAGCAGTACTTC
v_gene: TRBV5-1; abundance: NA; d_gene: NA; j_gene: TRBJ2-3; CDR3aa: CASGNTWSTDTQYF; CDR3nt: TGCGCCAGCGGGAATACGTGGTCCACAGATACGCAGTATTTT
v_gene: TRBV19; abundance: NA; d_gene: NA; j_gene: TRBJ1-5; CDR3aa: CASSLRNQPQHF; CDR3nt: TGTGCCAGTAGTTTACGCAATCAGCCCCAGCATTTT
v_gene: TRBV5-1; abundance: NA; d_gene: TRBD1; j_gene: TRBJ1-2; CDR3aa: CASSVGDRAYGYTF; CDR3nt: TGCGCCAGCAGCGTAGGGGACAGAGCCTATGGCTACACCTTC
v_gene: TRBV5-5; abundance: NA; d_gene: NA; j_gene: TRBJ1-3; CDR3aa: CASSLKVQDSSLGNTIYF; CDR3nt: TGTGCCAGCAGCTTAAAAGTACAAGACAGTTCTCTTGGAAACACCATATATTTT
v_gene: TRBV7-3; abundance: NA; d_gene: NA; j_gene: TRBJ2-1; CDR3aa: CASSVEGRGASEQFF; CDR3nt: TGTGCCAGCAGCGTGGAGGGCCGGGGAGCAAGTGAGCAGTTCTTC
v_gene: TRBV19; abundance: NA; d_gene: NA; j_gene: TRBJ2-3; CDR3aa: CASSGDTRSTDTQYF; CDR3nt: TGTGCCAGTAGTGGTGATACTAGAAGCACAGATACGCAGTATTTT
v_gene: TRBV5-1; abundance: NA; d_gene: TRBD2; j_gene: TRBJ2-7; CDR3aa: CASSVTSGNYEQYF; CDR3nt: TGCGCCAGCAGCGTAACTAGCGGGAACTACGAGCAGTACTTC
v_gene: TRBV2; abundance: once; d_gene: NA; j_gene: TRBJ1-5; CDR3aa: CASSVEGGGNQPQHF; CDR3nt: TGTGCCAGCAGTGTTGAGGGGGGAGGCAATCAGCCCCAGCATTTT
v_gene: TRBV6-1; abundance: NA; d_gene: NA; j_gene: TRBJ1-1; CDR3aa: CASSVQVEAFF; CDR3nt: TGTGCCAGCAGTGTTCAGGTTGAAGCTTTCTTT
v_gene: TRBV6-5; abundance: NA; d_gene: NA; j_gene: TRBJ1-3; CDR3aa: CASRRQLGPGNTIYF; CDR3nt: TGTGCCAGCAGGCGACAGTTGGGGCCTGGAAACACCATATATTTT
v_gene: TRBV11-1; abundance: NA; d_gene: NA; j_gene: TRBJ2-7; CDR3aa: CASSLLGVSYEQYF; CDR3nt: TGTGCCAGCAGCTTGTTGGGGGTTTCCTACGAGCAGTACTTC
v_gene: TRBV2; abundance: NA; d_gene: TRBD2; j_gene: TRBJ2-7; CDR3aa: CASLDSPSSGSYEQYF; CDR3nt: TGTGCCAGCCTGGATTCTCCTTCTAGCGGGAGTTACGAGCAGTACTTC
v_gene: TRBV18; abundance: NA; d_gene: NA; j_gene: TRBJ2-1; CDR3aa: CASSPNPGLNEQFF; CDR3nt: TGTGCCAGCTCACCTAACCCGGGCCTCAATGAGCAGTTCTTC
v_gene: TRBV10-3; abundance: NA; d_gene: NA; j_gene: TRBJ2-2; CDR3aa: CAVSPSRGTRTGELFF; CDR3nt: TGTGCCGTATCCCCTTCTAGGGGAACACGAACCGGGGAGCTGTTTTTT
v_gene: TRBV9; abundance: few; d_gene: TRBD1; j_gene: TRBJ1-1; CDR3aa: CASSVTGGTEAFF; CDR3nt: TGTGCCAGCAGCGTTACAGGGGGCACTGAAGCTTTCTTT
v_gene: TRBV28; abundance: NA; d_gene: TRBD1; j_gene: TRBJ1-6; CDR3aa: CASSFPRGPYNSPLHF; CDR3nt: TGTGCCAGCAGTTTTCCGAGGGGGCCCTATAATTCACCCCTCCACTTT
v_gene: TRBV7-8; abundance: NA; d_gene: NA; j_gene: TRBJ1-1; CDR3aa: CASSALDSGAEAFF; CDR3nt: TGTGCCAGCAGCGCGCTGGACTCGGGGGCTGAAGCTTTCTTT